These T cell receptor beta chains were read from a single sample in a study of shared clonotypes between healthy human individuals. Clones were sequenced by immunoSEQ multiplex PCR, and TCRdb holds only the in-frame ones, with some missing. The data hold some 490,000 clones, with roughly 80% observed a single time. The sample was PBMCs. These receptor sequences come from a woman aged 40 to 55 in good health. Some clones in this sample may be carry-over from other donors' samples. Each CDR3 is given with its conserved first and last residue. Fields, in order: V gene, clone size, CDR3 length, D gene, J gene, CDR3 DNA, CDR3 protein. D genes are given only for firm matches. Size is stated for part of the rows, as once, few or many counts, or as a class when the clone is expanded.

TRBV4-2	NA	17	TRBD1	TRBJ2-2	TGTGCCAGCAGCCAAGAACCGACAGGGCCAAACACCGGGGAGCTGTTTTTT	CASSQEPTGPNTGELFF
TRBV28	few	12	NA	TRBJ1-1	TGTGCCAGCAGGTTACAGGGCGCTGAAGCTTTCTTT	CASRLQGAEAFF
TRBV9	NA	15	TRBD2	TRBJ2-1	TGTGCCAGCAGCGTAGGGACTAGCGTCTACAATGAGCAGTTCTTC	CASSVGTSVYNEQFF
TRBV30	NA	13	TRBD1	TRBJ1-2	TGTGCCTGGAGACCGACAGGGCCCTATGGCTACACCTTC	CAWRPTGPYGYTF
TRBV27	NA	15	TRBD2	TRBJ2-1	TGTGCCAGCAGTCTCGGGACTAGCGGGACCAATGAGCAGTTCTTC	CASSLGTSGTNEQFF
TRBV5-1	NA	15	TRBD1	TRBJ2-5	TGCGCCAGCAGCTTGCAGGGGGCGATACAGGAGACCCAGTACTTC	CASSLQGAIQETQYF
TRBV5-1	NA	17	TRBD2	TRBJ2-3	TGCGCCAGCAGCTTGCAGCCAGCGGGAGCAATGGGAGATACGCAGTATTTT	CASSLQPAGAMGDTQYF
TRBV2	few	14	NA	TRBJ1-5	TGTGCCAGCAGTGGGTCCAGACTCAATCAGCCCCAGCATTTT	CASSGSRLNQPQHF
TRBV4-2	NA	16	TRBD2	TRBJ2-5	TGTGCCAGCAGCCAAGAGGGGGGAGAACTAGCGGGCTCACAGTACTTC	CASSQEGGELAGSQYF
TRBV7-8	once	14	NA	TRBJ1-4	TGTGCCAGCAGCCCACAGCTCCCCCAAATCGGGCTGTTTTTT	CASSPQLPQIGLFF
TRBV7-2	NA	18	NA	TRBJ2-1	TGTGCCAGCAGCGCGGGGTGGGGCAGGCGTAGCTCCTACAATGAGCAGTTCTTC	CASSAGWGRRSSYNEQFF
TRBV7-2	many	14	NA	TRBJ1-1	TGTGCCAGCAGCTTGGGTGGTTGGAACACTGAAGCTTTCTTT	CASSLGGWNTEAFF
TRBV19	NA	15	TRBD1	TRBJ1-1	TGTGCCAGTAGTGTTCCGGACAGGGGAGCCCCTGAAGCTTTCTTT	CASSVPDRGAPEAFF
TRBV4-1	NA	15	TRBD2	TRBJ2-7	TGCGCCAGCAGCCGAGAATCTAGCGGGGATTACGAGCAGTACTTC	CASSRESSGDYEQYF
TRBV15	NA	15	NA	TRBJ1-1	TGTGCCACCAGCAGTGGCGTGGGTGGGGACACTGAAGCTTTCTTT	CATSSGVGGDTEAFF
TRBV6-1	NA	15	NA	TRBJ1-2	TGTGCCAGCAGTGAAAGGTCAGAGGGCGCGGGAGGCTACACCTTC	CASSERSEGAGGYTF
TRBV5-1	NA	16	TRBD1	TRBJ1-2	TGCGCCAGCAGCCGCCAGGGACAGGGGTTTAACTATGGCTACACCTTC	CASSRQGQGFNYGYTF
TRBV7-2	NA	14	NA	TRBJ1-1	TGTGCCAGCGAAGAACCGGGACAAGGAACTGAAGCTTTCTTT	CASEEPGQGTEAFF
TRBV19	NA	13	NA	TRBJ2-1	TGTGCCAGTAGTCTTTTAGCGGCCAATGAGCAGTTCTTC	CASSLLAANEQFF
TRBV28	NA	15	TRBD1	TRBJ2-7	TGTGCCAGCAGGCGCAGACAGGGGGCGTTGGGCGAGCAGTACTTC	CASRRRQGALGEQYF
TRBV4-3	once	18	TRBD1	TRBJ2-7	TGCGCCAGCAGCCAAGGGGGACAGGGGTTGTCGGCCCCCTACGAGCAGTACTTC	CASSQGGQGLSAPYEQYF
TRBV4-3	NA	14	NA	TRBJ1-4	TGCGCCAGCAGCCAAGATTTGCAGGGGGAAAAACTGTTTTTT	CASSQDLQGEKLFF
TRBV30	NA	17	TRBD1	TRBJ2-2	TGTGCCTGGAGTGTATTCCGACAGGGATTGGACACCGGGGAGCTGTTTTTT	CAWSVFRQGLDTGELFF